This T cell receptor beta chain was recorded in a study of pediatric ulcerative colitis. Study observations and caveats: In rectum, acute severe colitis had expanded clones and less diversity. Compared with controls, ulcerative colitis showed greater blood-rectum clone sharing.

Up to 500,000 reads were sequenced per sample. The protocol was immunoSEQ multiplex PCR, while the TCRdb copy is restricted to in-frame clones and leaves out a portion. The sample yields tens of thousands of clones, 73% seen once. The rectum was sampled with one to two pinch biopsies at colonoscopy. In germline, CDR1 is GTSNPN, CDR2 SVGIG (reference sequence). The CDR3 totals 18 residues. Trimming removed 1 base at V and 1 base at J, with 20 bases between. In regard to this clone: Its antigen is unidentified.

The sample was gut tissue. The receptor's source is a boy aged 10-17 years with moderate ulcerative colitis. The genes are TRBV30 and TRBJ1-3, with D possibly matching TRBD1 (5 bases). CDR3 loop: CAWSGPEGVFYSGNTIYF. The CDR3 region has the DNA TGTGCCTGGAGTGGCCCTGAAGGGGTCTTTTATTCTGGAAACACCATATATTTT.